The 9 T cell receptor beta chains listed next were all sequenced from one sample in a study of cytomegalovirus exposure and HLA in healthy donors. A multiplex PCR was run with 60 Vbeta primers and 13 Jbeta primers. Only in-frame clones appear in the TCRdb table, and some are missing; sequencing was by immunoSEQ multiplex PCR. The sample contains hundreds of thousands of clones, about 70% of which appear only once. The sequenced material came from PBMCs. Receptors were obtained from a man aged 40-49 years in good health and CMV-seropositive.

This rearrangement joins TRBV28 to TRBJ2-5; perhaps TRBD2 as D (6 bases). V was cut by 2 bases and J by 5 bases, with 12 bases left in between. The CDR3 is 14 residues long. The V gene's germline CDR1 is MDHEN and CDR2 SYDVKM. CDR3 protein: CASSLDTRGETQYF. The CDR3, as DNA: TGTGCCAGCAGTTTAGACACCCGGGGGGAGACCCAGTACTTC. Looking up the rest from reference TRBV28 and TRBJ2-5 gives the full variable domain: DVKVTQSSRYLVKRTGEKVFLECVQDMDHENMFWYRQDPGLGLRLIYFSYDVKMKEKGDIPEGYSVSREKKERFSLILESASTNQTSMYLCASSLDTRGETQYFGPGTRLLVL.

The sample holds a few counts of this clone. The chain combines TRBV14 with TRBJ1-1; D might be TRBD1 (6 bases). The CDR3 is 15 amino acids. Germline V gene lookup returns CDR1 SGHDN and CDR2 FVKESK. V lost 1 base and J 6 bases, leaving 15 bases between the germline ends. The CDR3 is CASSQGVATGSEAFF. CDR3 DNA: TGTGCCAGCAGCCAAGGCGTGGCGACAGGATCTGAAGCTTTCTTT.

This clone was counted between two and nine times. The chain has TRBV5-5 and TRBJ1-3, with D possibly matching TRBD1 (6 bases). This CDR3 is 14 amino acids long. Germline V gene data show CDR1 as SGHKS and CDR2 as YYEKEE (reference sequence). V gave up 4 bases and J gave up 2 bases, with 10 bases separating them. CDR3 DNA: TGTGCCAGCAGCATACAGGGACCTGGAAACACCATATATTTT. Its translation is CASSIQGPGNTIYF.

This clone was counted a single time. The J gene is TRBJ2-3, the V gene TRBV5-8; 8 nucleotides line up with TRBD1. CDR3 length: 15 amino acids. V was clipped by 6 bases and J by 2 bases; unmatched bases: 8. CDR1 and CDR2 (germline): SGHTS, YDEGEE. As DNA, the CDR3 is TGTGCCAGCAACCCGACAGGGGCGCACACAGATACGCAGTATTTT. Its translation: CASNPTGAHTDTQYF.

CDR3 bases: TGCGCCAGCAGGGGGACAGGAGGTGAATACGAGCAGTACTTC. Translating it yields CASRGTGGEYEQYF. V is TRBV5-1 and J is TRBJ2-7, with TRBD1 identical over 8 bases. Germline assignment: CDR1 SGHRS and CDR2 YFSETQ. V trimming: 5 bases; J trimming: 4 bases; junction bases outside the gene matches: 8. The CDR3 sequence is 14 residues long.

This clone was counted a few times. The rearrangement links TRBV7-3 to TRBJ2-1, with 7 bases identical to TRBD2. The CDR3 has 17 amino acids. Germline lookup yields CDR1 SGHTA and CDR2 FQGTGA. Unmatched junction bases numbered 11, after V lost 1 base and J lost 5 bases. This chain's CDR3 is CASSLSGSGPLNNEQFF. DNA of the CDR3: TGTGCCAGCAGCTTAAGTGGTAGCGGGCCGTTAAACAATGAGCAGTTCTTC.

The chain has TRBV7-3 and TRBJ2-3; D unresolved. Deletions cut 5 bases from V and 2 bases from J, with 8 bases between. Per germline, CDR1 SGHTA and CDR2 FQGTGA. The CDR3 is made up of 13 amino acids. The CDR3 spells CASSLQYTDTQYF. The CDR3 nucleotides read TGTGCCAGCAGCCTCCAGTACACAGATACGCAGTATTTT. Complete variable domain (other parts from reference TRBV7-3 and TRBJ2-3): GAGVSQTPSNKVTEKGKYVELRCDPISGHTALYWYRQSLGQGPEFLIYFQGTGAADDSGLPNDRFFAVRPEGSVSTLKIQRTERGDSAVYLCASSLQYTDTQYFGPGTRLTVL.

A few counts support this clone. The gene calls are TRBV19 and TRBJ1-5; D remains ambiguous. Germline V gene data show CDR1 as LNHDA and CDR2 as SQIVND (reference sequence). The length of the CDR3 is 14 residues. V lost 5 bases and J lost 2, with 10 bases in between. The CDR3 DNA reads TGTGCCAGTAGTCGAGGTGATGGCAATCAGCCCCAGCATTTT. Residues: CASSRGDGNQPQHF.

This clone has just a few counts. V gene TRBV29-1 combines with J gene TRBJ2-2; perhaps TRBD2 as D (5 bases). Germline V gives CDR1 SQVTM, CDR2 ANQGSEA. This CDR3 has 11 amino acids. Deletions cut 4 bases from V and 7 bases from J, with 7 bases between. The CDR3 DNA sequence: TGCAGCGTTGCCGAGGGCGGGGAGCTGTTTTTT. Translation gives CSVAEGGELFF.